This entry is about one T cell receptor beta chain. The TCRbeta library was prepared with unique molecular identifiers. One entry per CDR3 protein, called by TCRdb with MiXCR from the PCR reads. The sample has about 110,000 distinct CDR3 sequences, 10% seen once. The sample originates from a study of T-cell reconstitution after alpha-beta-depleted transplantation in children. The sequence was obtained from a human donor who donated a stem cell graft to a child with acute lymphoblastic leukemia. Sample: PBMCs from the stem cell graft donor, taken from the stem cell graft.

This chain's CDR3 is CASSPLDRGKNGYTF. The CDR3 DNA follows: TGTGCCAGCTCACCCCTTGACAGGGGAAAGAATGGCTACACCTTC. This chain connects TRBV18 to TRBJ1-2; the match to TRBD1 covers 8 bases. Unmatched junction bases numbered 9, after V lost 3 bases and J lost 6 bases. The CDR3 totals 15 residues. The V gene's germline CDR1 is KGHSH and CDR2 LQKENI.